The clone carrying this T cell receptor beta chain has more than one count but fewer than ten. This sample is part of a study of blood T cell repertoires in COVID-19. Overall study: Samples taken during acute and convalescent COVID-19 were collected in the United States, Italy and Spain. From T cells, B-cell-depleted T cells, or PBMCs came the material, which was cDNA or gDNA.

Germline-derived CDR1 and CDR2 are MGHRA and YSYEKL. Trimming removed 3 bases from V and 7 bases from J, with 19 bases in between. The CDR3 contains 16 residues. In the source study's methods: Estimation of nucleated cell counts was performed using reference gene primer amplification. Profiling relied on immunoSEQ multiplex PCR, and the TCRdb table lists in-frame clones only, not all of them. D and trimming come from the DNA, and the V and J calls and clone size come from that table. The sample lists some 200,000 clones, about 84% seen once, with roughly 13% in the top ten. This TCR derives from a human donor in a cohort sampled during active COVID-19. This chain joins TRBV4-1 and TRBJ2-1; D not resolved. Sequenced sample: peripheral blood. Here the CDR3 reads CASSQPWAPKSNEQFF. As DNA, the CDR3 is TGCGCCAGCAGCCAGCCTTGGGCCCCCAAGAGTAATGAGCAGTTCTTC.